What follows are 13 T cell receptor beta chains derived from one specimen sequenced in a study of shared clonotypes between healthy human individuals. Clones were read by immunoSEQ multiplex PCR, and TCRdb kept only the in-frame ones, dropping some. This table has approximately 340,000 clones, about 74% appearing once. Sequencing was carried out using memory CD4+ T cells sorted from blood. The subset is: CD45RA-negative fraction. All receptors come from a young man in good health.

The chain joins TRBV7-2 to TRBJ2-2; D is perhaps TRBD1 (6 bases). The CDR3 is 15 amino acids. The V end was cut by 1 base, the J end by 5 bases, with 11 bases between. The germline CDR1 and CDR2 sequences are SGHTA and FQGNSA. CDR3 sequence: CASSLGGTQTGELFF. The DNA of the CDR3 is TGTGCCAGCAGCTTAGGAGGGACACAAACCGGGGAGCTGTTTTTT.

V gene TRBV4-1 combines with J gene TRBJ2-2; D is uncertain. This CDR3 is 17 amino acids long. Germline V gene lookup returns CDR1 MGHRA and CDR2 YSYEKL. Trimming cost V 2 bases and J 6 bases, with 19 bases left between them. Here the CDR3 reads CASSQSLSKLLSGELFF. CDR3 in DNA: TGCGCCAGCAGCCAAAGTTTGTCGAAACTGTTATCCGGGGAGCTGTTTTTT.

The chain is built from TRBV5-4 and TRBJ2-7; 8 bases map to TRBD1. Losses at the gene ends were 1 base for V and 2 bases for J; bases not matched to a gene: 11. The CDR3 extends over 17 amino acids. The germline gives CDR1 SGHNT, CDR2 YYREEE (reference sequence). Here the CDR3 reads CASSLRQGTTTTYEQYF. CDR3 DNA sequence: TGTGCCAGCAGCTTGAGACAGGGGACGACGACTACCTACGAGCAGTACTTC.

The genes are TRBV5-4 and TRBJ2-1; TRBD1 or TRBD2 may be the D gene (6 bases each). Trimming removed 2 bases from V and 3 bases from J, with 9 bases in between. There are 14 residues in the CDR3. Germline CDR1 reads SGHNT; CDR2 reads YYREEE (reference sequence). Here the CDR3 DNA reads TGTGCCAGCAGCTTCGGAGGGGGCTACAATGAGCAGTTCTTC. It specifies CASSFGGGYNEQFF.

This clone was picked up a small number of times. The chain couples TRBV5-1 to TRBJ2-1; a possible D gene is TRBD2 (5 bases). The V and J ends lost 0 bases and 5 bases respectively, with 9 bases between them. The CDR3 spans 14 residues. Germline V lookup: CDR1 SGHRS, CDR2 YFSETQ. CDR3 sequence: CASSLAWGDNEQFF. The CDR3 DNA reads as TGCGCCAGCAGCTTGGCCTGGGGAGACAATGAGCAGTTCTTC.

The chain is built from TRBV7-6 and TRBJ2-1, with TRBD1 as a possible D gene (6 bases). The CDR3 sequence is 15 residues long. The ends were cut back, 5 bases at V and 0 bases at J, with 11 bases in the middle. CDR1 and CDR2 (germline): SGHVS, FNYEAQ. Written as DNA, the CDR3 is TGTGCCAGCAGCGAAACGGACAGCTCCTACAATGAGCAGTTCTTC. Translated: CASSETDSSYNEQFF.

J is TRBJ2-2 and V is TRBV7-9, with TRBD1 matching over 9 bases. The V gene's germline CDR1 is SEHNR and CDR2 FQNEAQ (reference sequence). The CDR3 spans 15 residues. With V trimmed by 5 bases and J by 4 bases, 5 bases remained unmatched. The CDR3, as DNA: TGTGCCAGCAGCCCAGGACAGGGGCCCACCGGGGAGCTGTTTTTT. Translating gives CASSPGQGPTGELFF.

The chain employs TRBV20-1 and TRBJ1-1; D gene ambiguous. CDR3 length: 8 residues. Germline V gene lookup returns CDR1 DFQATT and CDR2 SNEGSKA (reference sequence). Written as DNA, the CDR3 is TGCAGGGCCACTGAAGCTTTCTTT. Its translation: CRATEAFF.

The rearrangement links TRBV9 to TRBJ2-5; D unresolved. Looked up from germline, CDR1 is SGDLS and CDR2 is YYNGEE. The CDR3 sequence is 15 residues long. V was pared by 4 bases and J by 5 bases, with 18 bases between. The CDR3 DNA is TGTGCCAGCAGCAGAGGATTAATCGCCGGGGAGACCCAGTACTTC. This codes for CASSRGLIAGETQYF.

This clone was observed a single time. V and J are TRBV10-3 and TRBJ2-3; 13 bases are shared with TRBD2. Looked up from germline, CDR1 is ENHRY and CDR2 is SYGVKD. The CDR3 extends over 16 amino acids. Trimming removed 4 bases from V and 4 bases from J; junction bases left unmatched: 5. The CDR3 region is CAISGTSGSNSDTQYF. DNA for the CDR3: TGTGCCATCAGTGGGACTAGCGGGAGCAACTCAGATACGCAGTATTTT.

In this sample, this clone turned up a few times. The chain employs TRBV7-9 and TRBJ2-3, with D perhaps given as TRBD1 or TRBD2 (5 bases each). The CDR3 consists of 14 residues. V lost 11 bases, J lost 6 bases, and 21 bases lay in between. Looked up from germline, CDR1 is SEHNR and CDR2 is FQNEAQ (reference sequence). CDR3 loop: CASSIYPGTDTQYF. CDR3 coding DNA: TGTGCCTCCTCAATCTATCCGGGGACCGATACGCAGTATTTT.

The chain recombines TRBV30 with TRBJ2-1; D unclear. The CDR3 runs to 13 residues. Germline V CDR1 and CDR2: GTSNPN, SVGIG (reference sequence). V lost 2 bases and J 5 bases, leaving 10 bases between the germline ends. The CDR3 sequence is CAWSLQLDNEQFF. CDR3 bases: TGTGCCTGGAGTCTACAGCTTGACAATGAGCAGTTCTTC. The variable domain in full, completed from reference TRBV30 and TRBJ2-1, reads SQTIHQWPATLVQPVGSPLSLECTVEGTSNPNLYWYRQAAGRGLQLLFYSVGIGQISSEVPQNLSASRPQDRQFILSSKKLLLSDSGFYLCAWSLQLDNEQFFGPGTRLTVL.

Turning to this clone: A much more abundant neighbour one base away suggests this may be a read error. V gene TRBV18 combines with J gene TRBJ1-2, with D maybe TRBD1 (5 bases). There are 14 residues in the CDR3. Germline V CDR1 and CDR2: KGHSH, LQKENI. This chain's CDR3 is CASSPVGDNYGCTF. Here the CDR3 DNA reads TGTGCCAGCTCACCGGTGGGGGATAACTATGGCTGCACCTTC. Variable domain in full (rest from reference TRBV18 and TRBJ1-2): NAGVMQNPRHLVRRRGQEARLRCSPMKGHSHVYWYRQLPEEGLKFMVYLQKENIIDESGMPKERFSAEFPKEGPSILRIQQVVRGDSAAYFCASSPVGDNYGCTFGSGTRLTVV.